Presented here are 15 T cell receptor beta chains from one specimen sequenced in a study of early T cells in non-severe SARS-CoV-2 infection. TCRdb passed the 5' RACE reads through MiXCR, listing each CDR3 protein once. The sample contains 98,000 or so distinct CDR3 sequences, 9.5% to 12% of which appear only once. The specimen sequenced was whole blood. All receptors come from an adult who was a healthcare worker with PCR-confirmed SARS-CoV-2 infection or an uninfected control (not recorded which).

The chain employs TRBV29-1 and TRBJ2-5; D unclear. The CDR3 extends over 12 amino acids. Germline values: CDR1 SQVTM, CDR2 ANQGSEA. V was clipped by 7 bases and J by 4 bases, with 13 bases between them. This chain's CDR3 is CSASLQIETQYF. The CDR3 DNA sequence: TGCAGCGCTTCCCTCCAGATAGAGACCCAGTACTTC.

The table lists this clonotype with a few counts. V and J are TRBV6-1 and TRBJ1-2; D perhaps matches TRBD1 (5 bases). Germline V gene sequence: CDR1 MNHNS, CDR2 SASEGT. V was shortened by 6 bases and J by 4 bases, with 15 bases between the two germline ends. CDR3 length: 14 amino acids. The CDR3 loop reads CASRGPVPIYGYTF. The CDR3 nucleotides read TGTGCCAGCAGGGGGCCAGTCCCCATCTATGGCTACACCTTC.

V gene TRBV19 combines with J gene TRBJ2-5, with no clear D. Germline V gives CDR1 LNHDA, CDR2 SQIVND (reference sequence). V lost 3 bases and J 0 bases, leaving 2 bases between the germline ends. This CDR3 contains 12 residues. The DNA of the CDR3 is TGTGCCAGTAGTATCGACCAAGAGACCCAGTACTTC. Encoded protein: CASSIDQETQYF.

This clonotype was recorded a few times. The gene calls are TRBV7-9 and TRBJ2-5, with 8 bases that match TRBD2. V gave up 0 bases and J gave up 1 base; unmatched junction bases: 7. Germline V CDR1 and CDR2: SEHNR, FQNEAQ (reference sequence). The CDR3 runs to 17 residues. CDR3: CASSLAFSGEIQETQYF. Here the CDR3 DNA reads TGTGCCAGCAGCTTAGCCTTTAGCGGGGAGATCCAAGAGACCCAGTACTTC. The whole variable domain, filled in from reference TRBV7-9 and TRBJ2-5, reads DTGVSQNPRHKITKRGQNVTFRCDPISEHNRLYWYRQTLGQGPEFLTYFQNEAQLEKSRLLSDRFSAERPKGSFSTLEIQRTEQGDSAMYLCASSLAFSGEIQETQYFGPGTRLLVL.

A few counts support this clonotype. The gene calls are TRBV11-1 and TRBJ1-1, with D uncertain. The V end was cut by 1 base, the J end by 11 bases, with 17 bases between. Germline-derived CDR1 and CDR2 are SGHAT and FQDESV (reference sequence). The CDR3 has 14 amino acids. CDR3 sequence (DNA): TGTGCCAGCAGCTTAGTTCGGCTTCGAGGGCATGCTTTCTTT. Protein: CASSLVRLRGHAFF.

This clonotype was counted many times. The V and J genes are TRBV6-1 and TRBJ2-7; no firm D call. V was cut by 2 bases and J by 3 bases, with 5 bases left in between. Germline V gene sequence: CDR1 MNHNS, CDR2 SASEGT. The CDR3 has 12 residues. CDR3 nucleotides: TGTGCCAGCAGTGAATGGGTCTACGAGCAGTACTTC. Translated: CASSEWVYEQYF.

This clonotype turned up a few times. The gene calls are TRBV19 and TRBJ2-1, with D tentatively TRBD2 (6 bases). The CDR3 runs to 17 residues. Germline-derived CDR1 and CDR2 are LNHDA and SQIVND (reference sequence). The V end lost 3 bases, the J end lost 2 bases, and 17 bases lay between the germline ends. The CDR3 region has the DNA TGTGCCAGTAGTATTTGGGGTGCGGGATTCGCCTACAATGAGCAGTTCTTC. This encodes CASSIWGAGFAYNEQFF.

V and J are TRBV5-1 and TRBJ2-1; no firm D call. The V end was cut by 3 bases, the J end by 5 bases, with 6 bases between. Germline V lookup: CDR1 SGHRS, CDR2 YFSETQ. This CDR3 comprises 12 residues. In DNA form, the CDR3 reads TGCGCCAGCAGCTCCAACAACAATGAGCAGTTCTTC. Translating it yields CASSSNNNEQFF.

A few counts support this clonotype. The CDR3 is CASRKSGVSSYEQYF. The DNA for the CDR3 is TGTGCCAGCAGAAAATCAGGGGTAAGCTCCTACGAGCAGTACTTC. J is TRBJ2-7 and V is TRBV28; D might be TRBD1 (6 bases). Germline values: CDR1 MDHEN, CDR2 SYDVKM. V shed 6 bases and J shed 0 bases, with 15 bases lying between them. The CDR3 contains 15 residues.

This clonotype came up a few times. The chain couples TRBV18 to TRBJ2-5; TRBD2 matches 7 bases. CDR3 length equals 15 residues. Per germline, CDR1 KGHSH and CDR2 LQKENI. The ends lost 2 bases at V and 1 base at J; junction bases unmatched: 4. CDR3 in DNA: TGTGCCAGCTCACCATTCGGGAGGCCCCAAGAGACCCAGTACTTC. This gives the protein CASSPFGRPQETQYF. The full variable domain, in which reference TRBV18 and TRBJ2-5 provide the parts outside the CDR3, is NAGVMQNPRHLVRRRGQEARLRCSPMKGHSHVYWYRQLPEEGLKFMVYLQKENIIDESGMPKERFSAEFPKEGPSILRIQQVVRGDSAAYFCASSPFGRPQETQYFGPGTRLLVL.

The gene calls are TRBV6-5 and TRBJ2-7; perhaps TRBD1 as D (5 bases). The CDR3 length is 15 residues. Germline CDR1 reads MNHEY; CDR2 reads SVGAGI. V lost 2 bases and J 3 bases, leaving 14 bases between the germline ends. CDR3 in amino acids: CASSYRAQGYYEQYF. CDR3 in DNA: TGTGCCAGCAGTTACCGTGCGCAGGGCTACTACGAGCAGTACTTC.

Of note for this clonotype: One junction end disagrees with the germline gene, perhaps due to a read error. The rearrangement joins TRBV7-7 to TRBJ1-1; no definite D call. The length of the CDR3 is 13 residues. Germline V CDR1 and CDR2: SSHAT, FNYEAQ (reference sequence). CDR3 in amino acids: CASSLEKNTEAFF. In DNA form, the CDR3 reads TGTGCTAGCAGCTTAGAGAAGAACACTGAAGCTTTCTTT.

This clonotype was recorded many times. CDR3 region: CAWSGGVRGYTEAFF. The CDR3 DNA sequence: TGTGCCTGGAGCGGTGGAGTCAGGGGGTACACTGAAGCTTTCTTT. The chain recombines TRBV30 with TRBJ1-1; TRBD1 matches 7 bases. The germline V gene has CDR1 GTSNPN and CDR2 SVGIG (reference sequence). This CDR3 spans 15 amino acids. The V gene end was trimmed by 3 bases and the J gene end by 3 bases; junction bases not matched to a gene: 10. The full variable domain, with the rest looked up from reference TRBV30 and TRBJ1-1, is SQTIHQWPATLVQPVGSPLSLECTVEGTSNPNLYWYRQAAGRGLQLLFYSVGIGQISSEVPQNLSASRPQDRQFILSSKKLLLSDSGFYLCAWSGGVRGYTEAFFGQGTRLTVV.

This clonotype appeared many times. This rearrangement joins TRBV20-1 to TRBJ1-1, with 8 bases identical to TRBD1. The CDR3 covers 13 residues. Trimming removed 6 bases from V and 2 bases from J; junction bases left unmatched: 5. The V gene's germline CDR1 is DFQATT and CDR2 SNEGSKA (reference sequence). The CDR3: CSALGQGNTEAFF. The CDR3 DNA follows: TGCAGTGCGCTCGGACAGGGTAACACTGAAGCTTTCTTT.

There are many counts of this clonotype. V usage is TRBV28 and J usage is TRBJ1-4; D unclear. V dropped 6 bases and J dropped 1 base, with 9 bases sitting between them. This CDR3 comprises 14 residues. Germline CDR1 and CDR2: MDHEN and SYDVKM. The CDR3 nucleotides are TGTGCCAGCAGCTTAACCGTAACTAATGAAAAACTGTTTTTT. It specifies CASSLTVTNEKLFF.